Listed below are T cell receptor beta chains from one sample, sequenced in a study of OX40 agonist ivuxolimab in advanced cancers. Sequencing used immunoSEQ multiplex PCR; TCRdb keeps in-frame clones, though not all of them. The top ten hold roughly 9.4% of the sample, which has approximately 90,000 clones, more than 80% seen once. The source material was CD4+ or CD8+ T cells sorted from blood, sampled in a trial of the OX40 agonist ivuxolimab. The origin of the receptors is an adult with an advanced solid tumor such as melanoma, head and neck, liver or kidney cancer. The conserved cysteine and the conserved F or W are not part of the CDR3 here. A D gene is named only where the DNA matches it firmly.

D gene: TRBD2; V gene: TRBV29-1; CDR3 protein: SVAGRLAVNGEQF
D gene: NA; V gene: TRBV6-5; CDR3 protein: ASSSLGADITDTQY
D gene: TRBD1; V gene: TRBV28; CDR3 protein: ASSSWTGLLKKAHEQY
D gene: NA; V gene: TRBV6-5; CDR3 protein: ASTESGSNSPLH
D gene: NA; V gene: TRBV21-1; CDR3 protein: ASSRATAGAGPDTQY
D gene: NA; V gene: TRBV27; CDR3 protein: ASSFPGSSYNEQF
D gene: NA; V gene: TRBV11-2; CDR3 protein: ASSLVVGGGTEAF
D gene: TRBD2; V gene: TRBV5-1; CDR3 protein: ASTREAQQETQY
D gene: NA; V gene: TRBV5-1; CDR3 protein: ASSLVGTLNTEAF
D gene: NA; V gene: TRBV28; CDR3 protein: ASSSDVFSYSNQPQH
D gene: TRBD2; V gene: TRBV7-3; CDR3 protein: ASSPRTSGTSTDTQY
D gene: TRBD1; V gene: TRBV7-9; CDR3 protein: ASSSLRTGVHGYT
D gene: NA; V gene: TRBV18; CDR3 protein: ASSTRQVLSGYGYT